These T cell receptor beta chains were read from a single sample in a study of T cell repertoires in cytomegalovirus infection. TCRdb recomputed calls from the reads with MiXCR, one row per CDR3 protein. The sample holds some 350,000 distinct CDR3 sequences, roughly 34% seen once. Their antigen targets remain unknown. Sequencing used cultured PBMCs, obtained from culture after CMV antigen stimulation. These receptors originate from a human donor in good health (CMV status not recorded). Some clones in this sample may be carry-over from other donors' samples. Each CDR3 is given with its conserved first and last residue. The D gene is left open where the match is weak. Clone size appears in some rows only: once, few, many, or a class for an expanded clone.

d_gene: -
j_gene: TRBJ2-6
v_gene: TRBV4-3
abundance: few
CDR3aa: CASSQVRGTGANVLTF
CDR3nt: TGCGCCAGCAGCCAAGTTCGGGGGACCGGGGCCAACGTCCTGACTTTC

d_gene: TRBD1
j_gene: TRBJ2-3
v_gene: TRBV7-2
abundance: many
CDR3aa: CASSPWTGRTDTQYF
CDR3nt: TGTGCCAGCAGCCCATGGACAGGACGCACAGATACGCAGTATTTT

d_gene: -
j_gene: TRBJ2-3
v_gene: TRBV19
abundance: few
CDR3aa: CASSQGSSGTDTQYF
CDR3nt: TGTGCCAGTAGTCAAGGATCTAGCGGCACAGATACGCAGTATTTT

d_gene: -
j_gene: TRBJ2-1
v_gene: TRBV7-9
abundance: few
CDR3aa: CASRIRTGLSSYNEQFF
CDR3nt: TGTGCCAGCAGGATCCGGACGGGTTTGAGCTCCTACAATGAGCAGTTCTTC

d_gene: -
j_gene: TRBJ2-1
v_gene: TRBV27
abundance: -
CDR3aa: CASSPIYRRLASVIYEQFF
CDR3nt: TGTGCCAGCAGTCCGATTTACCGACGTCTAGCGTCAGTTATCTACGAGCAGTTCTTC

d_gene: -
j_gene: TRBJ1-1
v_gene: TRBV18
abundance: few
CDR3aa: CASSPQGRNTEAFF
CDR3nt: TGTGCCAGCTCACCGCAGGGTAGAAACACTGAAGCTTTCTTT

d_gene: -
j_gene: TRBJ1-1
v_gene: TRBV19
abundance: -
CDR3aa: CASARNTEAFF
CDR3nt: TGTGCCAGTGCCCGGAACACTGAAGCTTTCTTT

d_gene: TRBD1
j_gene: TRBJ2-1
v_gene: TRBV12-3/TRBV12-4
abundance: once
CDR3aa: CASSFLLRQGIDEQFF
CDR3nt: TGTGCCAGCAGTTTCCTCCTAAGACAGGGGATTGATGAGCAGTTCTTC

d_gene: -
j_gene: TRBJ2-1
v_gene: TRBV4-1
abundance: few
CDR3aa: CASSRISDEQFF
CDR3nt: TGCGCCAGCAGCCGAATTAGCGATGAGCAGTTCTTC

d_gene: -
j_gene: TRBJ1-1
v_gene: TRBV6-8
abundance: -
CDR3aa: CASSYSGFEAFF
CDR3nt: TGTGCCAGCAGTTACTCGGGATTTGAAGCTTTCTTT

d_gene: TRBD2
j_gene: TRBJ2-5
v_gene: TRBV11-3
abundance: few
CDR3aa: CASSLGGSVLETQYF
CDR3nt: TGTGCCAGCAGCTTAGGCGGGAGTGTTTTGGAGACCCAGTACTTC

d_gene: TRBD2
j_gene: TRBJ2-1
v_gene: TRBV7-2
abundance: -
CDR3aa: CASSLGARLARVYNEQFF
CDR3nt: TGTGCCAGCAGCTTAGGAGCGCGACTAGCGAGAGTCTACAATGAGCAGTTCTTC

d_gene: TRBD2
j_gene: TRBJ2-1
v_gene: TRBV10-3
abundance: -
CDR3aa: CAISEPGRADEQFF
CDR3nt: TGTGCCATCAGTGAGCCCGGGAGGGCCGATGAGCAGTTCTTC

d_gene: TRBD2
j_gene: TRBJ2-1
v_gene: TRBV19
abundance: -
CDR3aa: CASSIASGRVNNEQFF
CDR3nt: TGTGCCAGTAGTATAGCCAGCGGGAGGGTTAACAATGAGCAGTTCTTC

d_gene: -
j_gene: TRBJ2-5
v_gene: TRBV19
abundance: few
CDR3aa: CASTATGSQYQETQYF
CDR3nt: TGTGCCAGTACAGCCACGGGATCCCAGTACCAAGAGACCCAGTACTTC